This T cell receptor beta chain was found in a study of blood T cell repertoires in COVID-19. Whole-study context: In each case, the material was cDNA or gDNA derived from T cells, B-cell-depleted T cells, or PBMCs.

The CDR3 sequence is 16 residues long. Germline V CDR1 and CDR2: SGHNT, YYREEE (reference sequence). V trimming: 4 bases; J trimming: 2 bases; junction bases outside the gene matches: 11. Some clones are missing from TCRdb's copy, which holds only in-frame ones; the method was immunoSEQ multiplex PCR. The sample holds nearly 25,000 clones, 55% to 85% seen once. The sequence was obtained from an elderly woman with acute or convalescent COVID-19. The chain links TRBV5-4 to TRBJ1-1; 7 positions match TRBD1. Input material: peripheral blood. The CDR3, as DNA: TGTGCCAGCAGCCCAAACAGGGGTTGTATTAACACTGAAGCTTTCTTT. Protein product: CASSPNRGCINTEAFF.